This TCR beta chain was sequenced in a study of blood T cells in healthy people across ages. A second PCR, run for about 7 to 11 cycles, used a sample-barcoded 5' primer plus a J-beta primer mix. TCRdb reprocessed the 5' RACE reads with MiXCR, giving one entry per CDR3 protein. Altogether approximately 960,000 distinct CDR3 sequences are present, 29% being singletons, with the ten largest covering about a tenth. Germline loops: CDR1 SGHRS, CDR2 YFSETQ. The CDR3 sequence is 14 residues long. The same specimen was also included in a second study, on T cells of mothers and their children.

The sample taken for sequencing was blood. This receptor was identified in a woman aged 35 to 49 in good health. The rearrangement links TRBV5-1 to TRBJ2-5, with a weak D call TRBD2 (5 bases). Near its end, the DNA agrees better with TRBJ2-7, so the J call may be wrong. The CDR3, as DNA: TGCGCCAGCAGCTTGGGGTTCGGGGTCTACGAGCAGTACTTC. This codes for CASSLGFGVYEQYF.